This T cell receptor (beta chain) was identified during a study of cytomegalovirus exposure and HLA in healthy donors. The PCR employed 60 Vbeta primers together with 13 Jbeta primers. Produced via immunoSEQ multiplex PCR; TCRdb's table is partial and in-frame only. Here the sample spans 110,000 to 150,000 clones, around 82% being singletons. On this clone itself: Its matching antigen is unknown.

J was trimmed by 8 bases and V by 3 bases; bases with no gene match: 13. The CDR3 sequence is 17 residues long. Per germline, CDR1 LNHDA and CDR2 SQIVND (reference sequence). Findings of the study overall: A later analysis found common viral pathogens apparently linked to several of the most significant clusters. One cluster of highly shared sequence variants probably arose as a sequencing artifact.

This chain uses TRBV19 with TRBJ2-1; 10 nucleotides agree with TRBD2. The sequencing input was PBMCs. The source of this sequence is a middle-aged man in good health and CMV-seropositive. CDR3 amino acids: CASSIGTSLAGDHEQFF. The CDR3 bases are TGTGCCAGTAGTATTGGGACTAGTCTAGCGGGAGATCATGAGCAGTTCTTC.